This T cell receptor (beta chain) appears in the sequencing data of a study of CD8 T cells in Susac syndrome. It was with random hexamers that 0.5 to 1 ug RNA was reverse transcribed. Each CDR3 protein gets one entry after TCRdb re-called the immunoSEQ multiplex PCR reads with MiXCR. The sample has 110,000 to 150,000 distinct CDR3 sequences; almost 96% are singletons. CDR1 is SEHNR, CDR2 FQNEAQ, per germline (reference sequence). The CDR3 runs to 16 residues. J was trimmed by 3 bases and V by 10 bases; bases with no gene match: 15. The receptor's source is a human donor with Susac syndrome. Sequences were obtained from CD4+ T cells from PBMCs. The chain carries TRBV7-9 and TRBJ2-7, with 10 bases fitting TRBD2. The CDR3 sequence: CATKAGLAGEVYEQYF. The CDR3 bases are TGTGCCACTAAAGCCGGGCTAGCGGGAGAGGTCTACGAGCAGTACTTC.